This T cell receptor (beta chain) originates from a study of blood T cell repertoires in COVID-19. Study as a whole: Whether acute or convalescent, the COVID-19 samples came from the United States, Italy and Spain. Sample material is recorded as cDNA or gDNA derived from T cells, B-cell-depleted T cells, or PBMCs.

Assay used: immunoSEQ multiplex PCR; TCRdb lists only in-frame clones, some missing. Of some 250,000 clones in the sample, 81% were seen once. This receptor was identified in a woman at least 80 years old with acute or convalescent COVID-19. Sequencing was carried out using peripheral blood.

CDR3 DNA: TGTGCCAGCAGACGGACAGGGTCACAGCCCCAGCATTTT. Its protein is CASRRTGSQPQHF. The rearrangement links TRBV28 to TRBJ1-5, with 8 positions matching TRBD1. Unmatched junction bases numbered 5, after V lost 6 bases and J lost 7 bases. This CDR3 has 13 residues. Germline V CDR1 and CDR2: MDHEN, SYDVKM.